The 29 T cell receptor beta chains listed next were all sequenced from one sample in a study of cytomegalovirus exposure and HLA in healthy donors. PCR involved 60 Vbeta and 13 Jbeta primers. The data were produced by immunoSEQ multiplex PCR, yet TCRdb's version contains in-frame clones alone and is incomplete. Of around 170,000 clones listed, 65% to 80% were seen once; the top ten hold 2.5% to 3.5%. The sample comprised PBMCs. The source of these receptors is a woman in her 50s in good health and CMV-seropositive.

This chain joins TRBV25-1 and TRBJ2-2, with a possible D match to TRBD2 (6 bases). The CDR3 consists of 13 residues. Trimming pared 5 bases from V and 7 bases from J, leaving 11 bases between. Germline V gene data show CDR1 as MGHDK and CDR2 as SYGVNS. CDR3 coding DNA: TGTGCCAGCAGTCGGTGGGGGGTCGGGGAGCTGTTTTTT. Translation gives CASSRWGVGELFF.

For the CDR3, the DNA is TGTGCCAGCAGCTTGGGGTTCGGGGTCTCCTCCTCTGGAAACACCATATATTTT. It is translated as CASSLGFGVSSSGNTIYF. V usage is TRBV5-8 and J usage is TRBJ1-3, with no clear D. The CDR3 has 18 residues. Germline lookup yields CDR1 SGHTS and CDR2 YDEGEE. V was cut by 0 bases and J by 0 bases, with 16 bases left in between.

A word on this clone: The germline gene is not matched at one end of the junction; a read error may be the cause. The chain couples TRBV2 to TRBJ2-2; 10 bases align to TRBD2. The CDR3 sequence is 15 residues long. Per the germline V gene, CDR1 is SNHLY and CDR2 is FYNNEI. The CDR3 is CASSQAGGSTGELFF. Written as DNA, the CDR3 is TGTGCCAGCAGTCAAGCGGGGGGGTCCACCGGGGAGCTGTTTTTT.

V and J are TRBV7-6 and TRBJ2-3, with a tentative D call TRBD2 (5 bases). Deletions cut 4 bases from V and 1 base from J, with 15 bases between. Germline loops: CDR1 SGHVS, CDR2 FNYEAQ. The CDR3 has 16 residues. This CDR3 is CASSSLPTEGTDTQYF. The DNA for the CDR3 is TGTGCCAGCAGCTCCCTACCGACGGAGGGCACAGATACGCAGTATTTT.

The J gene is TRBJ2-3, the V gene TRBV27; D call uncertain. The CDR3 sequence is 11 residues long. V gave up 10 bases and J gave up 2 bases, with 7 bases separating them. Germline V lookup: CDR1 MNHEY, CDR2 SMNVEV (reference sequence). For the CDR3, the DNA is TGTGCCACCCAGAACACAGATACGCAGTATTTT. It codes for CATQNTDTQYF.

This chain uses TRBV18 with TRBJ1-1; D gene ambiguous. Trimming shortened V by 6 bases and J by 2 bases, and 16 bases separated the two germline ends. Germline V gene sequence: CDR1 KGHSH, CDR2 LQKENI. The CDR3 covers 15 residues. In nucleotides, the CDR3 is TGTGCCAGCTCCCCCCCCGTCTTGAGAAACACTGAAGCTTTCTTT. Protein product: CASSPPVLRNTEAFF.

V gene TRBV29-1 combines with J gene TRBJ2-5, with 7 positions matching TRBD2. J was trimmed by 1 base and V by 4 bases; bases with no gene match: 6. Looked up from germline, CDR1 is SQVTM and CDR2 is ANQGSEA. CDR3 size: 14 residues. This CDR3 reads CSVGSTGGQETQYF. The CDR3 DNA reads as TGCAGCGTTGGGTCGACGGGAGGCCAAGAGACCCAGTACTTC.

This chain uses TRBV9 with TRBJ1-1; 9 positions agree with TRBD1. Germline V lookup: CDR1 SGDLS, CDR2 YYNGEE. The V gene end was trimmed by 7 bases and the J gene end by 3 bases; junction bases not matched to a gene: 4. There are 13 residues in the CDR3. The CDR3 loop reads CASSQGAYTEAFF. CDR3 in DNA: TGTGCCAGCTCACAGGGGGCATACACTGAAGCTTTCTTT.

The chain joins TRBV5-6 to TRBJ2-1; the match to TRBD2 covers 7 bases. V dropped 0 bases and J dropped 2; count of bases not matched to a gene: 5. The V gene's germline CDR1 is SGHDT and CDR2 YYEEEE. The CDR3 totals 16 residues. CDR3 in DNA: TGTGCCAGCAGCTTGGTGGGGGGGACGGCCTACAATGAGCAGTTCTTC. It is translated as CASSLVGGTAYNEQFF. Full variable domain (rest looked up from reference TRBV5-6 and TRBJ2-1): DAGVTQSPTHLIKTRGQQVTLRCSPKSGHDTVSWYQQALGQGPQFIFQYYEEEERQRGNFPDRFSGHQFPNYSSELNVNALLLGDSALYLCASSLVGGTAYNEQFFGPGTRLTVL.

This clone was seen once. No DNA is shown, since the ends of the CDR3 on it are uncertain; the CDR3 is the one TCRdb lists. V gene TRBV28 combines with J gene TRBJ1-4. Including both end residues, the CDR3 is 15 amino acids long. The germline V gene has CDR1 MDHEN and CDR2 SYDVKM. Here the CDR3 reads CASSTSGTTNEKLFF.

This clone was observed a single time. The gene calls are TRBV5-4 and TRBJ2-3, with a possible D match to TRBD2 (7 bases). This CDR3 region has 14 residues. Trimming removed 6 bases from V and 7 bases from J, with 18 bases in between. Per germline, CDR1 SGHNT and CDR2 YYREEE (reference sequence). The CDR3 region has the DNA TGTGCCAGCACCCGTTCGGGGGGCCTATATACGCAGTATTTT. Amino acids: CASTRSGGLYTQYF.

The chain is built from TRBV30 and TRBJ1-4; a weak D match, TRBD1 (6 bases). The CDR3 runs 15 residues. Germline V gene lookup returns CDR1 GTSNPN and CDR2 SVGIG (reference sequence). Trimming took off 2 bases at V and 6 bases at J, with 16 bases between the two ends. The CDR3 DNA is TGTGCCTGGAGTCGCATGGGGGCGGGAGATGAAAAACTGTTTTTT. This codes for CAWSRMGAGDEKLFF.

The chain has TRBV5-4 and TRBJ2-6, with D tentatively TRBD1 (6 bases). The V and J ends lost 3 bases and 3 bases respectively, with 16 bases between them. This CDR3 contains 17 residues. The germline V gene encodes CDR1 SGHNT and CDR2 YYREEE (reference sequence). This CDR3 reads CASSSRDMDIGANVLTF. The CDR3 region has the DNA TGTGCCAGCAGCTCACGGGACATGGATATTGGGGCCAACGTCCTGACTTTC.

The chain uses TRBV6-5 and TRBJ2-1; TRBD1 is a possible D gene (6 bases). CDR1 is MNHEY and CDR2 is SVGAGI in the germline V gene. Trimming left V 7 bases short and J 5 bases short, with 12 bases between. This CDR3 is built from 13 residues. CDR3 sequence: CASTRGFNNEQFF. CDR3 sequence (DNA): TGTGCCAGCACCAGGGGATTCAACAATGAGCAGTTCTTC.

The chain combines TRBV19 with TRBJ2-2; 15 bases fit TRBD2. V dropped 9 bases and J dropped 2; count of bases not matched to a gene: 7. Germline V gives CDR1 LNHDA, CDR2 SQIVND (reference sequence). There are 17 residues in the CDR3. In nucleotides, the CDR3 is TGTGCCAGCACTGGGACTAGCGGGAGGATAAACACCGGGGAGCTGTTTTTT. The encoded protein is CASTGTSGRINTGELFF.

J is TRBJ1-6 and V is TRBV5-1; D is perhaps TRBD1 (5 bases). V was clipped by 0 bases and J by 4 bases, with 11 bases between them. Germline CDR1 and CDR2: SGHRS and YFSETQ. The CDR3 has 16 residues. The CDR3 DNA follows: TGCGCCAGCAGCTTGGAGGCGGGACGTTATAATTCACCCCTCCACTTT. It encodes CASSLEAGRYNSPLHF.

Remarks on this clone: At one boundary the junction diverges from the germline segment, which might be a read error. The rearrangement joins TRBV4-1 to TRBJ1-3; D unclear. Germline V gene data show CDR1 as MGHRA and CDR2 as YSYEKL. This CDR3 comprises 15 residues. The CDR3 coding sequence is TGCGCCAGCAGCCAAGAACCGAGCTCTGAAAACACCATATATTTT. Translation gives CASSQEPSSENTIYF.

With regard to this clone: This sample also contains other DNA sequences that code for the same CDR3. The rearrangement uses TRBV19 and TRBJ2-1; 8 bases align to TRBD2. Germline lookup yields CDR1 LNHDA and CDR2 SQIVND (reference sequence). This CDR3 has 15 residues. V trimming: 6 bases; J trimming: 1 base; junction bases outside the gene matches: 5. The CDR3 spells CASSTTSGSYNEQFF. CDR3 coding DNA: TGTGCCAGTAGCACTACTAGCGGATCCTACAATGAGCAGTTCTTC. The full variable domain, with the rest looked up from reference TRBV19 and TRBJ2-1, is DGGITQSPKYLFRKEGQNVTLSCEQNLNHDAMYWYRQDPGQGLRLIYYSQIVNDFQKGDIAEGYSVSREKKESFPLTVTSAQKNPTAFYLCASSTTSGSYNEQFFGPGTRLTVL.

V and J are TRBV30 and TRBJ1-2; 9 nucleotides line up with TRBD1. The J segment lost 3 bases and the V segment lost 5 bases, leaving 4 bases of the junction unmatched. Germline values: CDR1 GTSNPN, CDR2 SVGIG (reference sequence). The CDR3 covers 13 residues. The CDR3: CAWGRQGDYGYTF. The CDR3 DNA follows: TGTGCCTGGGGTAGACAGGGGGACTATGGCTACACCTTC.

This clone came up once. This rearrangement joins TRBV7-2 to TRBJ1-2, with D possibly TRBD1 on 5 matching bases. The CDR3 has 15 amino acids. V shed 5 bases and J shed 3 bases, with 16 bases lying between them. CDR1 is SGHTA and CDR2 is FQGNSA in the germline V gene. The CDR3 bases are TGTGCCAGCAGCCTGGGTCCGGGGGGGGACTATGGCTACACCTTC. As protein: CASSLGPGGDYGYTF.

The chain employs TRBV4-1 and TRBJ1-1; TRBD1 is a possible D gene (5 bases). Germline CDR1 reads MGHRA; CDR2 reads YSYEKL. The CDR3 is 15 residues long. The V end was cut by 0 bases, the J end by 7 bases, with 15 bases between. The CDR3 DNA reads TGCGCCAGCAGCCAAGATCTGACAGAAGTTAATGAAGCTTTCTTT. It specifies CASSQDLTEVNEAFF.

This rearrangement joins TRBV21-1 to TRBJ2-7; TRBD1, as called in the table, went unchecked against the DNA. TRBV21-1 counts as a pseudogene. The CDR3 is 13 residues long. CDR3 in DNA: TGTGCCAGCAGCAATCCAGTCTCCTACGAGCAGTACTTC. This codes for CASSNPVSYEQYF.

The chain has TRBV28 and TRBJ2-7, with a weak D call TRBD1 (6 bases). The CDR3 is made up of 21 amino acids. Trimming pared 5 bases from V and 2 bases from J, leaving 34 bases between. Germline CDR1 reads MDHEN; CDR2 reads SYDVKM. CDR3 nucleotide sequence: TGTGCCAGCAGTCTTACGGACCACTCCTGGACAGCTTCGTTGGGGCCCTACGAGCAGTACTTC. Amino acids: CASSLTDHSWTASLGPYEQYF.

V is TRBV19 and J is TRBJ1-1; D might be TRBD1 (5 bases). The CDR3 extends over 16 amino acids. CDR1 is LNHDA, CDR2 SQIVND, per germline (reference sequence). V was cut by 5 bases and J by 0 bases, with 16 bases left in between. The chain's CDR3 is CASSSHPGLLNTEAFF. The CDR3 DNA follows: TGTGCCAGTAGTTCTCACCCGGGACTCTTGAACACTGAAGCTTTCTTT.

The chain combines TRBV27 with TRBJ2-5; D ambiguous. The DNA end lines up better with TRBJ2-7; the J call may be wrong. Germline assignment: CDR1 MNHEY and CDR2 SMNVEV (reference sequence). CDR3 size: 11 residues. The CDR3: CASRYSYEQYF. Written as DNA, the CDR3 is TGTGCCAGCAGGTACTCCTACGAGCAGTACTTC.

The CDR3 loop is CASSPNGQEKETQYF. The CDR3 region has the DNA TGTGCCAGCTCCCCCAACGGACAGGAAAAAGAGACCCAGTACTTC. This chain uses TRBV18 with TRBJ2-5; 7 nucleotides align to TRBD1. V lost 6 bases, J lost 3 bases, and 10 bases stayed unmatched. CDR1 is KGHSH and CDR2 is LQKENI in the germline V gene. The CDR3 length is 15 residues.

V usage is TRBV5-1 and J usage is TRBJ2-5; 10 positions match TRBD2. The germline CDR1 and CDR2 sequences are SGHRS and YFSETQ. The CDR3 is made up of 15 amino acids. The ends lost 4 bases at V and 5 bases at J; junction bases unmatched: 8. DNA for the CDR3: TGCGCCAGCAGCACCGGGACTAGCGATTCGGAGACCCAGTACTTC. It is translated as CASSTGTSDSETQYF.

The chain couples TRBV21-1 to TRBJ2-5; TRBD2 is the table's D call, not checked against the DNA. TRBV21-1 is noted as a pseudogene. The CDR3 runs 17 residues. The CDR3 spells CASSPPGVADIQETQYF. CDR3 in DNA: TGTGCCAGCAGCCCCCCCGGCGTAGCGGATATTCAAGAGACCCAGTACTTC.

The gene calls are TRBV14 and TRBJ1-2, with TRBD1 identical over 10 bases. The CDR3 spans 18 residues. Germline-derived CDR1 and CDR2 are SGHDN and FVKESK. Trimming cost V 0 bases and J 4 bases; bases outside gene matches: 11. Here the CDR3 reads CASSQDLVGTGAFYGYTF. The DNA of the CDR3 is TGTGCCAGCAGCCAAGATCTGGTCGGGACAGGGGCCTTCTATGGCTACACCTTC.